These 8 T cell receptor beta chains were all obtained from the same sample, sequenced in a study of cytomegalovirus exposure and HLA in healthy donors. The PCR employed 60 Vbeta primers together with 13 Jbeta primers. The table came from immunoSEQ multiplex PCR; TCRdb's copy has only in-frame clones and leaves some out. Among 140,000 to 150,000 clones listed, roughly three quarters were seen once. The source material was PBMCs. The receptors come from a man aged 55 to 69 in good health and CMV-seronegative.

The chain links TRBV19 to TRBJ2-7, with TRBD1 matching 11 bases. The germline CDR1 and CDR2 sequences are LNHDA and SQIVND (reference sequence). V was pared by 5 bases and J by 7 bases, with 7 bases of the junction left unmatched. The CDR3 consists of 14 residues. CDR3 loop: CASSVGQGVKEQYF. CDR3 sequence (DNA): TGTGCCAGTAGTGTGGGACAGGGGGTAAAGGAGCAGTACTTC.

The V gene is TRBV11-2, the J gene TRBJ1-4; possibly TRBD1 for D (5 bases). CDR1 and CDR2 from the germline V gene are SGHAT and FQNNGV. There are 16 residues in the CDR3. The ends were cut back, 0 bases at V and 8 bases at J, with 16 bases in the middle. CDR3 residues: CASSLESGRRGEKLFF. In nucleotides, the CDR3 is TGTGCCAGCAGCTTAGAGAGTGGACGGAGGGGAGAAAAACTGTTTTTT.

The chain joins TRBV6-1 to TRBJ2-3; 7 nucleotides line up with TRBD1. V was pared by 0 bases and J by 2 bases, with 8 bases of the junction left unmatched. The CDR3 runs to 17 residues. Germline values: CDR1 MNHNS, CDR2 SASEGT. In DNA form, the CDR3 reads TGTGCCAGCAGTGAAGCACTAGGACAGGTTTTCACAGATACGCAGTATTTT. Amino acid sequence: CASSEALGQVFTDTQYF.

The J gene is TRBJ2-3, the V gene TRBV6-6; D possibly corresponds to TRBD1 (5 bases). In germline, CDR1 is MNHNY, CDR2 SVGAGI (reference sequence). V lost 5 bases and J 3 bases, leaving 15 bases between the germline ends. This CDR3 spans 15 amino acids. CDR3 protein: CASSPTTVRTDTQYF. CDR3 nucleotides: TGTGCCAGCAGTCCGACGACAGTCCGAACAGATACGCAGTATTTT.

This chain joins TRBV6-1 and TRBJ1-1, with D uncertain. The CDR3 runs to 15 residues. The germline V and J ends were trimmed by 5 bases and 0 bases, with 13 bases remaining between them. Germline V CDR1 and CDR2: MNHNS, SASEGT. The CDR3 DNA sequence: TGTGCCAGCAGTCCAGAGGTCAGTTTGAACACTGAAGCTTTCTTT. Its protein is CASSPEVSLNTEAFF.

The chain couples TRBV5-1 to TRBJ1-6; possible D gene TRBD1, 6 bases. Trimming took off 3 bases at V and 4 bases at J, with 11 bases between the two ends. From germline, CDR1 is SGHRS and CDR2 YFSETQ. The CDR3 has 15 residues. The CDR3 DNA follows: TGCGCCAGCAGCTCGGACAGCCGGTATAATTCACCCCTCCACTTT. Its translation: CASSSDSRYNSPLHF.

The V and J genes are TRBV7-2 and TRBJ2-1, with 11 bases lining up with TRBD2. Germline V gene sequence: CDR1 SGHTA, CDR2 FQGNSA. Germline trimming cut 2 bases from V and 4 bases from J; bases unmatched to any gene: 7. The CDR3 has 17 amino acids. CDR3 DNA sequence: TGTGCCAGCAGCTTATATCCGGGGACTAGCGGTTACAATGAGCAGTTCTTC. It specifies CASSLYPGTSGYNEQFF.

This chain connects TRBV7-9 to TRBJ1-2, with TRBD1 as a possible D gene (5 bases). This CDR3 has 15 amino acids. V was trimmed by 2 bases and J by 5 bases, leaving 15 bases between them. Germline V gene lookup returns CDR1 SEHNR and CDR2 FQNEAQ (reference sequence). The CDR3 loop is CASSLSDSGGYGYTF. The CDR3 DNA sequence: TGTGCCAGCAGCTTAAGTGACAGCGGGGGATATGGCTACACCTTC.